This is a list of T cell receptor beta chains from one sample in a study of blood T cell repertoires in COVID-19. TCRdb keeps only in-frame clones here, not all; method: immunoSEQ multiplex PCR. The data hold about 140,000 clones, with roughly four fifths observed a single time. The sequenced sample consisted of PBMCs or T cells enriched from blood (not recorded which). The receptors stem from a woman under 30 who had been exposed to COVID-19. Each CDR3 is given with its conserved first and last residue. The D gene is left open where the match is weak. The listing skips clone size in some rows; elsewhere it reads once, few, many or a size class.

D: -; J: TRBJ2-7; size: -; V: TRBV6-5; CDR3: CASSPTRASGYEQYF; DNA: TGTGCCAGCAGTCCCACCCGTGCGAGCGGCTACGAGCAGTACTTC
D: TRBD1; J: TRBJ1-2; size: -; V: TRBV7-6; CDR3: CASSERAGGYGYTF; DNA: TGTGCCAGCAGCGAACGGGCAGGGGGCTATGGCTACACCTTC
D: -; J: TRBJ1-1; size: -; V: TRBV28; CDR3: CASGPTGYTEAFF; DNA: TGTGCCAGCGGACCCACAGGGTACACTGAAGCTTTCTTT
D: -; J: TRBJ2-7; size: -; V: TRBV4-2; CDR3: CASSPSDREVWEQYF; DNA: TGTGCCAGCAGCCCGTCCGACAGGGAGGTATGGGAGCAGTACTTC
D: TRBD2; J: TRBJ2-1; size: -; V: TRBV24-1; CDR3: CATSDRVVSGSRNDEQFF; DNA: TGTGCCACCAGTGATCGAGTGGTGAGCGGGAGCAGAAACGATGAGCAGTTCTTC
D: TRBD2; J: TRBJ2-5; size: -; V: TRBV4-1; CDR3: CASSQGLAEWETQYF; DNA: TGCGCCAGCAGCCAAGGACTAGCAGAGTGGGAGACCCAGTACTTC
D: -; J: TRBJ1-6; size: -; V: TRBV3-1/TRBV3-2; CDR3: CASSQGLVQGGSPLHF; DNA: TGTGCCAGCAGCCAAGGCTTAGTACAGGGAGGGTCACCCCTCCACTTT
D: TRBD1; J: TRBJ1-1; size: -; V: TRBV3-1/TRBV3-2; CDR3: CASSPWDRKNTEAFF; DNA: TGTGCCAGCAGCCCTTGGGACAGAAAGAACACTGAAGCTTTCTTT
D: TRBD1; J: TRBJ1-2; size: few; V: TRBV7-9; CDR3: CASSSGGGAKGYTF; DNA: TGTGCCAGCAGCTCGGGAGGGGGCGCGAAAGGCTACACCTTC
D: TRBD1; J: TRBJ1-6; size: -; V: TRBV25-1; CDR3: CASSDGQGNSPLHF; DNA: TGTGCCAGCAGTGACGGACAGGGAAATTCACCCCTCCACTTT
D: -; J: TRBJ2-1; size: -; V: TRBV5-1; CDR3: CASSLQGTDYNEQFF; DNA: TGCGCCAGCAGCTTGCAGGGAACGGACTACAATGAGCAGTTCTTC
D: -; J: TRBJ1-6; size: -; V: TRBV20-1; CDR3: CSASNMAGDYNSPLHF; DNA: TGCAGTGCTAGTAATATGGCAGGGGACTATAATTCACCCCTCCACTTT
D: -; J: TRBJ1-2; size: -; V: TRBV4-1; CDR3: CASSHPYGTGGIYGYTF; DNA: TGCGCCAGCAGCCATCCCTATGGGACTGGGGGGATCTATGGCTACACCTTC
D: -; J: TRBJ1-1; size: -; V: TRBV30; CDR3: CAWSVNMNTEAFF; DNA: TGTGCCTGGAGTGTCAACATGAACACTGAAGCTTTCTTT
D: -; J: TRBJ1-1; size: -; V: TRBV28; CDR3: CASSGAPNTEAFF; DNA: TGTGCCAGCAGTGGGGCTCCGAACACTGAAGCTTTCTTT
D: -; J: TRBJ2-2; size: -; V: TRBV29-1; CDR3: CSVGGGTPTNTGELFF; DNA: TGCAGCGTTGGGGGGGGGACACCCACGAACACCGGGGAGCTGTTTTTT
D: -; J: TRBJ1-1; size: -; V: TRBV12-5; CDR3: CASGLRSGEGDTEAFF; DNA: TGTGCTAGTGGTTTGAGGTCAGGTGAGGGGGACACTGAAGCTTTCTTT
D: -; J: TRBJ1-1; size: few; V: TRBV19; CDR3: CASSIGWGVEAFF; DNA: TGTGCCAGTAGTATAGGCTGGGGGGTTGAAGCTTTCTTT
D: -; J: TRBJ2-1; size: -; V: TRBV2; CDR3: CASSDILADHSYNEQFF; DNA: TGTGCCAGCAGTGACATTTTAGCGGATCACTCCTACAATGAGCAGTTCTTC
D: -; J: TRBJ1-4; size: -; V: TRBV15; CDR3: CATSRERGGGDEKLFF; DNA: TGTGCCACCAGCAGAGAACGGGGAGGTGGGGATGAAAAACTGTTTTTT
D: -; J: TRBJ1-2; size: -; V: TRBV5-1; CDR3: CASSWDNNNYGYTF; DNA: TGCGCCAGCAGCTGGGACAACAATAACTATGGCTACACCTTC
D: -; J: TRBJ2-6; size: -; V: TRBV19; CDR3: CASRSTPVPSGANVLTF; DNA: TGTGCCAGTAGATCGACTCCAGTACCCTCTGGGGCCAACGTCCTGACTTTC
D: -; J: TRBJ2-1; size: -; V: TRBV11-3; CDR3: CASSPRLKYEQFF; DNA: TGTGCCAGCAGCCCGCGACTGAAATATGAGCAGTTCTTC
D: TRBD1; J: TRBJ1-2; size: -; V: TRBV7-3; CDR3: CASSNPGQGPSYTF; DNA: TGTGCCAGCAGCAATCCCGGACAGGGACCTTCCTACACCTTC
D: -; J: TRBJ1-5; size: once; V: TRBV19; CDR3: CASSITGLNNQPQHF; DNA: TGTGCCAGTAGTATTACAGGCCTAAACAATCAGCCCCAGCATTTT
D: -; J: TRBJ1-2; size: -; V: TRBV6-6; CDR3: CASSPGVNYGYTF; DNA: TGTGCCAGCAGTCCAGGGGTAAACTATGGCTACACCTTC
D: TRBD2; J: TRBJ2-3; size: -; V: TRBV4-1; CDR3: CASSPGASGRTDTQYF; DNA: TGCGCCAGCAGCCCTGGTGCCAGCGGGAGGACAGATACGCAGTATTTT
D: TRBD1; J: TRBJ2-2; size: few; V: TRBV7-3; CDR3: CASSLGQGVEAGELFF; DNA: TGTGCCAGCAGCTTAGGACAGGGGGTAGAGGCCGGGGAGCTGTTTTTT
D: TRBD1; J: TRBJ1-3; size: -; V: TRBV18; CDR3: CASSPPRQGVGNTIYF; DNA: TGTGCCAGCTCACCACCGCGACAGGGGGTTGGAAACACCATATATTTT
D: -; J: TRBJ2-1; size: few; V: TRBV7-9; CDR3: CASSLAGLSYNEQFF; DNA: TGTGCCAGCAGCTTAGCGGGACTCTCCTACAATGAGCAGTTCTTC
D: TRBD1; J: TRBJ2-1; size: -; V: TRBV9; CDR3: CASSSAPRDRGDNEQFF; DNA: TGTGCCAGCAGCTCCGCTCCTCGGGACAGGGGCGACAATGAGCAGTTCTTC
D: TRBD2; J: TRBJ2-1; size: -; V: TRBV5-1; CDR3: CASSLVAGGGNEQFF; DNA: TGCGCCAGCAGCTTGGTGGCGGGAGGGGGTAATGAGCAGTTCTTC
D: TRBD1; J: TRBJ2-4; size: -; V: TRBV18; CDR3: CASSSGQGEAKNIQYF; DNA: TGTGCCAGCTCATCCGGACAGGGAGAAGCCAAAAACATTCAGTACTTC
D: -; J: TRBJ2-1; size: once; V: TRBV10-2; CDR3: CATTREPPNEQFF; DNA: TGCGCCACCACTAGGGAACCTCCCAATGAGCAGTTCTTC
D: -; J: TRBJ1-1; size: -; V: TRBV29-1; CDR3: CSVTEGNTEAFF; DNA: TGCAGCGTTACAGAGGGGAACACTGAAGCTTTCTTT
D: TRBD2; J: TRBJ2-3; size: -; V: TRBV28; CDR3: CASSLLAGGEHTQYF; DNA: TGTGCCAGCAGTTTACTAGCGGGGGGGGAGCATACGCAGTATTTT
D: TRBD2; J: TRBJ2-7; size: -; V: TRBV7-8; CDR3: CASSLVFGGRGSGSYEQYF; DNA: TGTGCCAGCAGCTTGGTTTTCGGCGGGAGGGGGTCCGGGTCCTACGAGCAGTACTTC
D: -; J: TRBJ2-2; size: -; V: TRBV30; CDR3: CAWSRTLPFGELFF; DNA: TGTGCCTGGAGTCGGACTCTGCCCTTCGGGGAGCTGTTTTTT
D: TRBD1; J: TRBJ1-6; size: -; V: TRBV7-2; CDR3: CASSFRDRNSPLHF; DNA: TGTGCCAGCAGCTTTCGGGACAGAAATTCACCCCTCCACTTT
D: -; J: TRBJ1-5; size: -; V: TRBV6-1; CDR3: CASSEEGQGYNQPQHF; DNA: TGTGCCAGCAGTGAAGAGGGCCAGGGGTACAATCAGCCCCAGCATTTT
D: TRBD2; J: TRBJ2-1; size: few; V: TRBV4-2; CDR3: CASSQEVAGVRNEQFF; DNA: TGTGCCAGCAGCCAAGAGGTAGCGGGAGTGCGGAATGAGCAGTTCTTC
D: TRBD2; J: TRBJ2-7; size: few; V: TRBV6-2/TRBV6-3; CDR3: CASRPSRGGGSYEQYF; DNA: TGTGCCAGCAGGCCTTCTCGGGGCGGGGGCTCCTACGAGCAGTACTTC
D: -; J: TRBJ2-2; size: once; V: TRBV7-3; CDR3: CASSPSRGNTGELFF; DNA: TGTGCCAGCAGCCCGAGCAGGGGGAACACCGGGGAGCTGTTTTTT
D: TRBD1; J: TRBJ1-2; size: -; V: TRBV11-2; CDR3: CASSSGQANYGYTF; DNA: TGTGCCAGCAGCTCAGGACAGGCCAACTATGGCTACACCTTC
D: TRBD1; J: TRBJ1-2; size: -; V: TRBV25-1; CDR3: CASSAGRQGVLNYGYTF; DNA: TGTGCCAGCAGTGCCGGTCGACAGGGGGTTCTTAACTATGGCTACACCTTC
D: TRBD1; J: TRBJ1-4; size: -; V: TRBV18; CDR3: CASSQRGTGVIPNEKLFF; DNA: TGTGCCAGCTCACAAAGAGGGACAGGGGTCATACCCAATGAAAAACTGTTTTTT
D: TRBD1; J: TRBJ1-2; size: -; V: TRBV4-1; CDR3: CASSQPGQFPGGYTF; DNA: TGCGCCAGCAGCCAGCCGGGACAGTTCCCTGGTGGCTACACCTTC
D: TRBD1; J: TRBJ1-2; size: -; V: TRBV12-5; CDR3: CASGLGQGGYTF; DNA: TGTGCTAGTGGTTTGGGACAGGGTGGCTACACCTTC
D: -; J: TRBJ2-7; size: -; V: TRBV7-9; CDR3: CASSFRGGTYEQYF; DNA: TGTGCCAGCAGCTTTAGGGGCGGGACCTACGAGCAGTACTTC